These 9 T cell receptor beta chains were sequenced from one sample in a study of blood T cell repertoires in COVID-19. Clones were sequenced by immunoSEQ multiplex PCR, and TCRdb holds only the in-frame ones, with some missing. The data hold 210,000 or so clones, with about four fifths observed a single time. Sequencing used PBMCs or T cells enriched from blood (not recorded which). Receptors originate from a woman in her forties or fifties who had been exposed to COVID-19.

The rearrangement links TRBV12-5 to TRBJ1-1, with D maybe TRBD1 (6 bases). The V and J ends lost 9 bases and 3 bases respectively, with 11 bases between them. This CDR3 has 12 residues. Germline V lookup: CDR1 LGHNT, CDR2 FRNRAP. The CDR3 region has the DNA TGTGCTAGCGAACAGGGTTACACTGAAGCTTTCTTT. Protein: CASEQGYTEAFF. Using reference TRBV12-5 and TRBJ1-1 for the parts outside the CDR3, the full variable domain is DARVTQTPRHKVTEMGQEVTMRCQPILGHNTVFWYRQTMMQGLELLAYFRNRAPLDDSGMPKDRFSAEMPDATLATLKIQPSEPRDSAVYFCASEQGYTEAFFGQGTRLTVV.

The V call is TRBV10-3, the J call TRBJ1-1, with D possibly matching TRBD1 (5 bases). Germline assignment: CDR1 ENHRY and CDR2 SYGVKD. Trimming removed 7 bases from V and 1 base from J, with 10 bases in between. The CDR3 sequence is 13 residues long. CDR3 coding DNA: TGTGCCATCAATCGACAGCGGAACACTGAAGCTTTCTTT. Protein product: CAINRQRNTEAFF.

V usage is TRBV6-5 and J usage is TRBJ1-4, with no clear D. Trimming cost V 7 bases and J 6 bases, with 12 bases left between them. Germline V gives CDR1 MNHEY, CDR2 SVGAGI. The CDR3 extends over 13 amino acids. The CDR3 sequence is CASNGREDEKLFF. The CDR3 region has the DNA TGTGCCAGCAATGGGAGGGAGGATGAAAAACTGTTTTTT.

V usage is TRBV5-8 and J usage is TRBJ1-4, with a weak D call TRBD1 (6 bases). The V gene's germline CDR1 is SGHTS and CDR2 YDEGEE. V was shortened by 4 bases and J by 4 bases, with 17 bases between the two germline ends. The CDR3 spans 16 residues. CDR3 nucleotide sequence: TGTGCCAGCAGCCAGGGGCGCGCGCGGCTTAATGAAAAACTGTTTTTT. Translation: CASSQGRARLNEKLFF.

V is TRBV12-3 or TRBV12-4 and J is TRBJ2-7, with a weak D call TRBD1 (5 bases). The CDR3 spans 11 residues. V lost 4 bases to trimming and J lost 11 bases, with 12 bases between them. CDR3 sequence (DNA): TGTGCCAGCAGTTCCTCGACAGTTGAGTACTTC. Its translation: CASSSSTVEYF.

This clone was recorded only once. This chain's CDR3 is CASSLVRPGLAGKETQYF. The CDR3 region has the DNA TGTGCCAGCAGCTTAGTGAGGCCTGGGCTAGCGGGGAAAGAGACCCAGTACTTC. The chain is built from TRBV7-2 and TRBJ2-5; 9 bases line up with TRBD2. Trimming took 1 base from V and 3 from J; bases not matched to a gene: 12. Germline loops: CDR1 SGHTA, CDR2 FQGNSA. CDR3 length: 18 residues.

In this sample, this clone turned up a few times. The chain links TRBV3-1 (or the pseudogene TRBV3-2) to TRBJ1-2; D call uncertain. Germline assignment: CDR1 LGHDT and CDR2 YNNKEL (reference sequence). The CDR3 sequence is 14 residues long. Trimming pared 1 base from V and 7 bases from J, leaving 13 bases between. CDR3 DNA: TGTGCCAGCAGCCAAGTATCGGGATTCGGTGGCTACACCTTC. Translating it yields CASSQVSGFGGYTF.

The genes are TRBV30 and TRBJ1-1, with 11 bases that match TRBD1. The CDR3 covers 14 residues. Trimming removed 7 bases from V and 5 bases from J; junction bases left unmatched: 9. Per germline, CDR1 GTSNPN and CDR2 SVGIG (reference sequence). In DNA, the CDR3 is TGTGCCTTCGGACAGGGGGCTCTGAGGACTGAAGCTTTCTTT. Protein product: CAFGQGALRTEAFF. The full variable domain, rest sourced from reference TRBV30 and TRBJ1-1, is SQTIHQWPATLVQPVGSPLSLECTVEGTSNPNLYWYRQAAGRGLQLLFYSVGIGQISSEVPQNLSASRPQDRQFILSSKKLLLSDSGFYLCAFGQGALRTEAFFGQGTRLTVV.

This chain connects TRBV6-2 or TRBV6-3 to TRBJ2-7; D perhaps matches TRBD1 (5 bases). There are 14 residues in the CDR3. V was trimmed by 4 bases and J by 3 bases, leaving 13 bases between them. Germline V CDR1 and CDR2: MNHEY, SVGEGT. The CDR3: CASSLTQALYEQYF. As DNA, the CDR3 is TGTGCCAGCAGTTTGACACAGGCCCTCTACGAGCAGTACTTC.